Reported below is one T cell receptor beta chain. Its antigen is unknown. The data stem from a study of T cell responses to AZD1222 COVID-19 vaccine. Assay: immunoSEQ multiplex PCR; the TCRdb copy retains only in-frame clones and omits some. In the table there are over 120,000 clones, 85% to 95% of which are singletons. Study-level points and caveats: White British donors predominated, females outnumbered males, and clonal diversity was possibly underestimated. Targets within unmutated variant regions were reportedly found for nearly half of spike-specific TCRs. No day 14 peak samples; only post-peak repertoires were characterized. CD4 TCRs linked to vaccination spanned spike, dominating at 160-218 and 743-854.

The trim removed 6 bases at V and 0 bases at J, leaving 4 bases unmatched. This CDR3 comprises 15 residues. Germline CDR1 reads LNHDA; CDR2 reads SQIVND (reference sequence). The chain links TRBV19 to TRBJ2-7; 11 bases align to TRBD1. The input for sequencing was peripheral blood, taken after recovery from COVID-19. The TCR comes from an adult who had recovered from COVID-19. Here the CDR3 reads CASRAGTGGSYEQYF. CDR3 nucleotide sequence: TGTGCCAGTAGGGCCGGGACAGGGGGCTCCTACGAGCAGTACTTC.